The clone carrying this TCR beta chain was counted a single time. Repertoires were generated with immunoSEQ multiplex PCR, while TCRdb's copy carries only in-frame clones and drops some. The sample lists approximately 110,000 clones, approximately 69% occurring once. This CDR3 has 14 amino acids. The V gene's germline CDR1 is SNHLY and CDR2 FYNNEI. Trimming took 2 bases from V and 8 from J, leaving 12 bases between them. The data were obtained in a study of blood T cell repertoires in COVID-19. V is TRBV2 and J is TRBJ1-4; weak D call: TRBD1 (5 bases). The source is an elderly man with acute or convalescent COVID-19. The material sequenced was peripheral blood. In DNA, the CDR3 is TGTGCCAGCAGTGAACGAACAGGAAGCGAAAAACTGTTTTTT. Translation: CASSERTGSEKLFF.